This T cell receptor (beta chain) derives from a study of cytomegalovirus exposure and HLA in healthy donors. General study points: The listing of 150 to 200 TCR beta chains classed them as cytomegalovirus-associated. Productive rates of about 90% or about 30% were seen for most TCR beta V segments in an earlier analysis.

The study ran its PCR with 60 Vbeta and 13 Jbeta primers. Produced via immunoSEQ multiplex PCR; TCRdb's table is partial and in-frame only. The sample has about 130,000 clones, 82% seen once. Worth noting for this clone: Its specificity is unknown.

Donors sampled were nominally healthy, though unrecorded immune exposures were likely. This CDR3 spans 14 amino acids. V shed 6 bases, J shed 8 bases, and the junction held 9 bases outside the gene matches. Germline CDR1 MNHEY, CDR2 SVGAGI. The TCR originated in a boy aged 2-15 years in good health and CMV-seronegative. The sequenced sample was PBMCs. This rearrangement joins TRBV6-5 to TRBJ1-4; 7 bases match TRBD1. The CDR3 loop is CASSPRGFGEKLFF. DNA of the CDR3: TGTGCCAGCAGCCCCAGGGGGTTCGGAGAAAAACTGTTTTTT.